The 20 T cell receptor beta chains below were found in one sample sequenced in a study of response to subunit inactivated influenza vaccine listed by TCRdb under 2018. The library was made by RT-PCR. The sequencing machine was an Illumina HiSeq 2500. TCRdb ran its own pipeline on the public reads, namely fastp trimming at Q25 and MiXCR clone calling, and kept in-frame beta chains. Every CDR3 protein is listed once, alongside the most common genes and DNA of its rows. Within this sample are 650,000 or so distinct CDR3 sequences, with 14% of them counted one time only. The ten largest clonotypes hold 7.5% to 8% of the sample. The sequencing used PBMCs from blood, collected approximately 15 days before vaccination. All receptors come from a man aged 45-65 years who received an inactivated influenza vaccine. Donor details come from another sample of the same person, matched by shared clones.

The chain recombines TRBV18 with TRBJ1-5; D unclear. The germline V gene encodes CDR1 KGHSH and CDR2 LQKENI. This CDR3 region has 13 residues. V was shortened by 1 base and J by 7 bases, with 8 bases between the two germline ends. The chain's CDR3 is CASSPLSSQPQHF. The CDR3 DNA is TGTGCCAGCTCACCACTAAGCTCCCAGCCCCAGCATTTT.

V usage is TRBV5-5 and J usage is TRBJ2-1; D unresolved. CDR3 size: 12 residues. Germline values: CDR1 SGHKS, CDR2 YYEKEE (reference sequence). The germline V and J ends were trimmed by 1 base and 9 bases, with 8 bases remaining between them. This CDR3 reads CASSLPRSEQFF. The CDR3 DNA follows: TGTGCCAGCAGCTTGCCTCGTAGTGAGCAGTTCTTC.

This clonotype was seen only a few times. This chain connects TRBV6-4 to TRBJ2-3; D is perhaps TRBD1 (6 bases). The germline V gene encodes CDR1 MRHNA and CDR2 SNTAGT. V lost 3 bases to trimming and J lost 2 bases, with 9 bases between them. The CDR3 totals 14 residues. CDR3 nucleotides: TGTGCCAGCAGTGAGACAGGTTACACAGATACGCAGTATTTT. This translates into CASSETGYTDTQYF.

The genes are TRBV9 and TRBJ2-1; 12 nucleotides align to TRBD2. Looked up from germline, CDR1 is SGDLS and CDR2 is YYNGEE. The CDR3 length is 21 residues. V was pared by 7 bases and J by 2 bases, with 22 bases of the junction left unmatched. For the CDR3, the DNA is TGTGCCAGCGCCTTAAGCCACCCTAGCGGGGGGGCTAAAGGGACCTACAATGAGCAGTTCTTC. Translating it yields CASALSHPSGGAKGTYNEQFF.

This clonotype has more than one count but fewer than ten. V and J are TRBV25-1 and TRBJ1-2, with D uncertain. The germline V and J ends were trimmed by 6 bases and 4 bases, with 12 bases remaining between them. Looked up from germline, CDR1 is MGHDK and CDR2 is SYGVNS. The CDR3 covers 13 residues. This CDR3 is CASRTGNSYGYTF. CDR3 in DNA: TGTGCCAGCAGAACGGGGAACAGCTATGGCTACACCTTC.

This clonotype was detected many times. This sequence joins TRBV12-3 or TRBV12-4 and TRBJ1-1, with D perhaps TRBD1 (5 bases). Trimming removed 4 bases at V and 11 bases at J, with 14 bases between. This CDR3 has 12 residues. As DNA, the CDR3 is TGTGCCAGCAGTTGGTTGGGGGAACTGGCTTTCTTT. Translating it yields CASSWLGELAFF.

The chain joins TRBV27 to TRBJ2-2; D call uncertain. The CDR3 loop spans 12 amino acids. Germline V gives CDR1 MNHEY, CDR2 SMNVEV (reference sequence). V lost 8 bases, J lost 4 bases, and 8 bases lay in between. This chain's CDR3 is CASEGSTGELFF. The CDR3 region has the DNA TGTGCCAGCGAAGGATCCACCGGGGAGCTGTTTTTT.

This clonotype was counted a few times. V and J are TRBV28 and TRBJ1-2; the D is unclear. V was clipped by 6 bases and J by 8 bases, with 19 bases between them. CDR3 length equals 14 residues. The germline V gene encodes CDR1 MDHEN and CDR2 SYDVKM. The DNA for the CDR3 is TGTGCCAGCAGCCCACCCGCATACCCTACAGGCTACACCTTC. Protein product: CASSPPAYPTGYTF.

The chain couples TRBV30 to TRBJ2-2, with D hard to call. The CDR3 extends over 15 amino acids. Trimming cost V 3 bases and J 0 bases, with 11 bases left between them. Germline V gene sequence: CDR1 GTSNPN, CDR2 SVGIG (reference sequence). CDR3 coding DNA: TGTGCCTGGAGACGGGCCGGAACGAACACCGGGGAGCTGTTTTTT. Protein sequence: CAWRRAGTNTGELFF.

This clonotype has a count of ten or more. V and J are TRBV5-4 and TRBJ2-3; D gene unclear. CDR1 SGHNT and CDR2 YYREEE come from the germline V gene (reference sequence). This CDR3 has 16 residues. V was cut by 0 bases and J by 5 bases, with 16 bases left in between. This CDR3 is CASSLGFARSGDTQYF. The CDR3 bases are TGTGCCAGCAGCTTGGGGTTCGCCCGCTCGGGAGATACGCAGTATTTT. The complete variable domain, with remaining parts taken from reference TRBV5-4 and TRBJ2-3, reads ETGVTQSPTHLIKTRGQQVTLRCSSQSGHNTVSWYQQALGQGPQFIFQYYREEENGRGNFPPRFSGLQFPNYSSELNVNALELDDSALYLCASSLGFARSGDTQYFGPGTRLTVL.

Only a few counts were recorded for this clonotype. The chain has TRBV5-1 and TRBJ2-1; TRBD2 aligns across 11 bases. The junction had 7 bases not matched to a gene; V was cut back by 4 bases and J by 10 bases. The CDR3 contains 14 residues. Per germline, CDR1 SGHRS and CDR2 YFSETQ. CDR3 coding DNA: TGCGCCAGCAGCCAGGGGACTAGCGGCCTGGAGCAGTTCTTC. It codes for CASSQGTSGLEQFF.

The CDR3 DNA sequence: TGTGCCAGCAGTGTTCAGGGAAGCACTGAAGCTTTCTTT. It specifies CASSVQGSTEAFF. This chain joins TRBV2 and TRBJ1-1; TRBD1 might be the D (5 bases). The V gene's germline CDR1 is SNHLY and CDR2 FYNNEI. Between the trimmed V and J ends, which lost 4 bases and 4 bases, there was a span of 10 bases. The CDR3 length is 13 residues.

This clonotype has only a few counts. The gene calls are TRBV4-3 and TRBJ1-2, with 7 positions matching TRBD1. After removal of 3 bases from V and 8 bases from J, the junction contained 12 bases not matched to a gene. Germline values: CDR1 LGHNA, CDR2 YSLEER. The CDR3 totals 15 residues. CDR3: CASSQEGQPGRGYTF. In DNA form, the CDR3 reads TGCGCCAGCAGCCAGGAGGGACAGCCGGGTAGGGGCTACACCTTC.

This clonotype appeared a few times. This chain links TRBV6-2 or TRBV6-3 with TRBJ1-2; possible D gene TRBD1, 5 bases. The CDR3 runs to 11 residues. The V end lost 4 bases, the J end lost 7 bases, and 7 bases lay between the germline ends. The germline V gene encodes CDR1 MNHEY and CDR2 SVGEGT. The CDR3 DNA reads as TGTGCCAGCAGTTTCGGGACTGGCTACACCTTC. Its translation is CASSFGTGYTF.

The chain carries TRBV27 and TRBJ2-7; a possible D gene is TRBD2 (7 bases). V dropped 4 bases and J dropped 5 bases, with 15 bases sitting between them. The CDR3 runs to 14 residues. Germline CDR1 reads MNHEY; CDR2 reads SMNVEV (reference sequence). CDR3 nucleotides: TGTGCCAGCAGTTGGGAGGGGGGAAGGAACGAGCAGTACTTC. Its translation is CASSWEGGRNEQYF.

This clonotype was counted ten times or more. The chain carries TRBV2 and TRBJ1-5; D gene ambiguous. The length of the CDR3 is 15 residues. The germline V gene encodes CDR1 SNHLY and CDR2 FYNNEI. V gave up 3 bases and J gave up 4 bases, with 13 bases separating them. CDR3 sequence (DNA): TGTGCCAGCAGTGACGCCGCGGCCTCAAATCAGCCCCAGCATTTT. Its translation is CASSDAAASNQPQHF.

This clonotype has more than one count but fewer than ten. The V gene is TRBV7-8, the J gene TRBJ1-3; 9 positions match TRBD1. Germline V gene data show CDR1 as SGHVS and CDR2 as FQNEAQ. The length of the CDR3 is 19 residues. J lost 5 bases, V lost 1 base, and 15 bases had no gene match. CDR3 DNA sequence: TGTGCCAGCAGCTTAGAGACGCCGGGACAGGGTCGACGGCGAAACACCATATATTTT. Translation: CASSLETPGQGRRRNTIYF.

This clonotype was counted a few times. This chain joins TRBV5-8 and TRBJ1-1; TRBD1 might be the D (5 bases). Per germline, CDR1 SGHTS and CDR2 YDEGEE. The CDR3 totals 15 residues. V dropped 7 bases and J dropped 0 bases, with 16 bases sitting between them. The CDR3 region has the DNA TGTGCCAGCGCTCCCCAAGACAGTTTGAACACTGAAGCTTTCTTT. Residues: CASAPQDSLNTEAFF.

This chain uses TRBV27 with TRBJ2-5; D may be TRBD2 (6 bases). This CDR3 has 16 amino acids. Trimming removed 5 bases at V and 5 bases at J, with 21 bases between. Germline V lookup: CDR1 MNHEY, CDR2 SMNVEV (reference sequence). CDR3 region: CASSQNPGRGGETQYF. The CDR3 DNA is TGTGCCAGCAGTCAGAATCCGGGACGGGGAGGTGAGACCCAGTACTTC.

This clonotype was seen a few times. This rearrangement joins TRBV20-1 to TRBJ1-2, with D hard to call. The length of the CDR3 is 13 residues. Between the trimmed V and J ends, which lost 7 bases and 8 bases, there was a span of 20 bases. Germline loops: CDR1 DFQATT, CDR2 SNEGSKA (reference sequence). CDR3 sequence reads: CSVSRQASLGYTF. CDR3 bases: TGCAGTGTTTCACGGCAGGCCTCCTTGGGCTACACCTTC.